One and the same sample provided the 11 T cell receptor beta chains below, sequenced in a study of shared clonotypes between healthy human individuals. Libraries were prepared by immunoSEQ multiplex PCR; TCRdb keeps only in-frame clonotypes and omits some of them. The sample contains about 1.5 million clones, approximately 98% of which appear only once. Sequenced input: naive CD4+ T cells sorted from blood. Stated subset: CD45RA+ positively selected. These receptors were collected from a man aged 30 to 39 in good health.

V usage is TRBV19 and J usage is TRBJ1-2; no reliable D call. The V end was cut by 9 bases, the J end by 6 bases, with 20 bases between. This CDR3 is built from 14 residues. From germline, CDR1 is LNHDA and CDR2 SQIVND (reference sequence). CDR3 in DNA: TGTGCCAGCGCAATGGGGTTCCCCCGAGATGGCTACACCTTC. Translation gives CASAMGFPRDGYTF.

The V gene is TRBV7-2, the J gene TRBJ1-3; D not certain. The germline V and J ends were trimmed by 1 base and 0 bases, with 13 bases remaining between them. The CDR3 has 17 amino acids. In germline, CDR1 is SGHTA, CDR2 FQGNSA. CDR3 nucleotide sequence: TGTGCCAGCAGCTTAGGTCCGGTGCTTATCTCTGGAAACACCATATATTTT. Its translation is CASSLGPVLISGNTIYF. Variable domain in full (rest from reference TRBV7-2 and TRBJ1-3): GAGVSQSPSNKVTEKGKDVELRCDPISGHTALYWYRQSLGQGLEFLIYFQGNSAPDKSGLPSDRFSAERTGGSVSTLTIQRTQQEDSAVYLCASSLGPVLISGNTIYFGEGSWLTVV.

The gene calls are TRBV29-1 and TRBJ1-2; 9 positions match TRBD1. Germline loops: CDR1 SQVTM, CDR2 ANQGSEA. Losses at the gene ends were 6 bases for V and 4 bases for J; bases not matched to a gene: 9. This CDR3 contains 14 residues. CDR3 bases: TGCAGCGTCGAACAGGGGGCTCAAGGCTATGGCTACACCTTC. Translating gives CSVEQGAQGYGYTF.

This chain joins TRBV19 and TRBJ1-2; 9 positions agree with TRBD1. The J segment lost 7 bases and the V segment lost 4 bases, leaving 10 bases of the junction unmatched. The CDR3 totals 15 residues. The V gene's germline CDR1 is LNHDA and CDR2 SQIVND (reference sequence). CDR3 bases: TGTGCCAGTAGTACTTCTTCCACAGGGGGCGCTGGCTACACCTTC. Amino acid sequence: CASSTSSTGGAGYTF.

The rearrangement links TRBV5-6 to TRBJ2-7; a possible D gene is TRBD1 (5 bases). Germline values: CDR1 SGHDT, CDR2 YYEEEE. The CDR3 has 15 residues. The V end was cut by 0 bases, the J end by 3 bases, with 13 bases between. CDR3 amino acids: CASSLGSRALYEQYF. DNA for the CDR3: TGTGCCAGCAGCTTGGGGAGCAGGGCACTCTACGAGCAGTACTTC.

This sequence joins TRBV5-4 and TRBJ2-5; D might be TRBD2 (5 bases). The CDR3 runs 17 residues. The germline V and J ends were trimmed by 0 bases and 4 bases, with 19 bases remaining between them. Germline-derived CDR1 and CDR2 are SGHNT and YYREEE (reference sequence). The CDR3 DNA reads TGTGCCAGCAGCTTGGGGAGGCCTCAGGCTTCCCTAGAGACCCAGTACTTC. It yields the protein CASSLGRPQASLETQYF.

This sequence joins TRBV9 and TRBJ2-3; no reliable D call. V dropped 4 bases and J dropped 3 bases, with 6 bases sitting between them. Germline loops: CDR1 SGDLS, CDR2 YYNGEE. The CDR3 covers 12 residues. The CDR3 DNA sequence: TGTGCCAGCAGCCCTGTTACAGATACGCAGTATTTT. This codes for CASSPVTDTQYF.

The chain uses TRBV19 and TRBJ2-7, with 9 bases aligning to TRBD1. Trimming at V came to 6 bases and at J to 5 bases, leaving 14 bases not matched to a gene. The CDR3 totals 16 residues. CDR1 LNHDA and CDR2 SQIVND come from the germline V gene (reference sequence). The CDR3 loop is CASRPIGTGSSHEQYF. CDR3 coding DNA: TGTGCCAGTAGACCCATTGGGACAGGGTCCTCGCACGAGCAGTACTTC.

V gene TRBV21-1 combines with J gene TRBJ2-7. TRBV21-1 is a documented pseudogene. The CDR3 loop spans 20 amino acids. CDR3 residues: CASSNTAGTGMRRKSYEQYF. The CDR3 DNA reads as TGTGCCAGCAGCAATACAGCAGGGACCGGAATGCGACGTAAATCCTACGAGCAGTACTTC.

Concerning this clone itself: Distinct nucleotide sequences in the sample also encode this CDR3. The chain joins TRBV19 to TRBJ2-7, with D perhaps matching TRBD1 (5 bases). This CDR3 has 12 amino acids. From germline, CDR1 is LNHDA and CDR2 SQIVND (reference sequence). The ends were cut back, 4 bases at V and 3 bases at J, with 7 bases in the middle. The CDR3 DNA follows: TGTGCCAGTAGTAATCAGGGCTACGAGCAGTACTTC. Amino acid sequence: CASSNQGYEQYF.

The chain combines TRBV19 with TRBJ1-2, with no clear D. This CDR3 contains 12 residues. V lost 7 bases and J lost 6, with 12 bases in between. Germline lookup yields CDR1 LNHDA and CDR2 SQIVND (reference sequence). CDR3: CASTDILHGYTF. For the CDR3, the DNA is TGTGCCAGTACCGACATCCTTCATGGCTACACCTTC.